This T cell receptor (beta chain) was recovered during a study of blood T cell repertoires in COVID-19. Whole-study context: The study drew acute and convalescent COVID-19 samples from the United States, Italy and Spain. The analysed material was cDNA or gDNA that came from T cells, B-cell-depleted T cells, or PBMCs.

The CDR3 runs 15 residues. The V gene end was trimmed by 5 bases and the J gene end by 2 bases; junction bases not matched to a gene: 5. CDR1 is SGHRS and CDR2 is YFSETQ in the germline V gene. This clone appeared once. Per the original methods: It was from reference gene primer amplification that nucleated cell counts were estimated. The assay was immunoSEQ multiplex PCR, and TCRdb's table has in-frame clones only and misses some. That table supplies the V and J calls and clone size; D and trimming were determined from the DNA. This table has about 190,000 clones, nearly 90% appearing once. The rearrangement uses TRBV5-1 and TRBJ2-3, with 10 bases identical to TRBD1. This receptor was obtained from a woman aged 40 to 50 who had recovered from COVID-19. Sequences were obtained from peripheral blood. This chain's CDR3 is CASRGTGVFTDTQYF. The CDR3, as DNA: TGCGCCAGCAGGGGGACAGGGGTATTCACAGATACGCAGTATTTT.